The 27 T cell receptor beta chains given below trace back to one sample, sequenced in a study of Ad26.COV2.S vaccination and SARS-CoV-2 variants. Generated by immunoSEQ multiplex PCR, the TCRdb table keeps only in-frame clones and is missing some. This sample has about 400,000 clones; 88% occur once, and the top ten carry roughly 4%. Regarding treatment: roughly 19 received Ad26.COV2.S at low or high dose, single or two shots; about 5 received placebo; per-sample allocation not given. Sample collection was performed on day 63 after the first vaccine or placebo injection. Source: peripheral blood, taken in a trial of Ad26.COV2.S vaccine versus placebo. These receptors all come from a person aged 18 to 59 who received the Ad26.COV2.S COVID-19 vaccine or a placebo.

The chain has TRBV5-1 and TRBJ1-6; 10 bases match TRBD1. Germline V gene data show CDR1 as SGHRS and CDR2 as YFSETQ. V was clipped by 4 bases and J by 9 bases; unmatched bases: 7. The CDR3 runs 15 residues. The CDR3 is CASSQGQGEVSPLHF. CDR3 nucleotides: TGCGCCAGCAGCCAAGGACAGGGGGAAGTTTCACCCCTCCACTTT.

The CDR3 DNA reads TGTGCCTGGAGTGTACTGGGTGGGGGGGCTGGCGAGCAGTACTTC. The encoded protein is CAWSVLGGGAGEQYF. The V gene is TRBV30, the J gene TRBJ2-7, with TRBD2 as a possible D gene (7 bases). The germline V gene encodes CDR1 GTSNPN and CDR2 SVGIG (reference sequence). V lost 0 bases, J lost 6 bases, and 18 bases lay in between. CDR3 length: 15 residues.

The CDR3 here is CASSFQTNEKLFF. The CDR3 coding sequence is TGTGCCAGCAGTTTTCAGACTAATGAAAAACTGTTTTTT. The chain is built from TRBV28 and TRBJ1-4, with D unclear. The germline gives CDR1 MDHEN, CDR2 SYDVKM. The CDR3 covers 13 residues. Trimming pared 3 bases from V and 2 bases from J, leaving 4 bases between.

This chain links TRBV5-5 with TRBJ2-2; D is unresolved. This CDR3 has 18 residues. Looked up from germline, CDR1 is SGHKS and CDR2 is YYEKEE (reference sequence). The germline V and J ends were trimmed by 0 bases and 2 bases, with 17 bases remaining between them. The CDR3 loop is CASSLGSTLYPNTGELFF. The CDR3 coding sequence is TGTGCCAGCAGCTTGGGTTCAACCCTATACCCAAACACCGGGGAGCTGTTTTTT.

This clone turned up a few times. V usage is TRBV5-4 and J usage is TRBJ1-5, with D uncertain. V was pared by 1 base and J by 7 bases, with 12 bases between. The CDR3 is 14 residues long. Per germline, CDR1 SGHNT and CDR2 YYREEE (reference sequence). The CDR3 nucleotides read TGTGCCAGCAGCTTGAAGGGCTCCGGGCAGCCCCAGCATTTT. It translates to CASSLKGSGQPQHF. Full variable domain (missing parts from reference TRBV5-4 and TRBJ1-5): ETGVTQSPTHLIKTRGQQVTLRCSSQSGHNTVSWYQQALGQGPQFIFQYYREEENGRGNFPPRFSGLQFPNYSSELNVNALELDDSALYLCASSLKGSGQPQHFGDGTRLSIL.

CDR3 sequence: CASSLGRANYGYTF. The CDR3 DNA sequence: TGTGCCAGCAGCTTAGGCCGCGCTAACTATGGCTACACCTTC. The rearrangement links TRBV13 to TRBJ1-2; D is uncertain. Looked up from germline, CDR1 is PRHDT and CDR2 is FYEKMQ (reference sequence). V was clipped by 0 bases and J by 0 bases, with 5 bases between them. The CDR3 has 14 amino acids. Full variable domain (remainder filled in from reference TRBV13 and TRBJ1-2): AAGVIQSPRHLIKEKRETATLKCYPIPRHDTVYWYQQGPGQDPQFLISFYEKMQSDKGSIPDRFSAQQFSDYHSELNMSSLELGDSALYFCASSLGRANYGYTFGSGTRLTVV.

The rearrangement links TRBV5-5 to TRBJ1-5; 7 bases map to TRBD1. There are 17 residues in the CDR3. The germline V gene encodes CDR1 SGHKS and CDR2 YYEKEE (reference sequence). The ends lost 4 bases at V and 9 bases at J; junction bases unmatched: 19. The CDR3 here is CASSPRDRALLASPQHF. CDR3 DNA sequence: TGTGCCAGCAGCCCCCGAGACAGGGCTCTCTTGGCATCGCCCCAGCATTTT.

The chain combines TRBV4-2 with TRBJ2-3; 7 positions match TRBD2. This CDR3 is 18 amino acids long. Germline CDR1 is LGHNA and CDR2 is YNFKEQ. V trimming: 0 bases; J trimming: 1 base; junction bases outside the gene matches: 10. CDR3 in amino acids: CASSQDLVLAYGTDTQYF. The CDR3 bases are TGTGCCAGCAGCCAAGATTTAGTACTAGCGTATGGCACAGATACGCAGTATTTT.

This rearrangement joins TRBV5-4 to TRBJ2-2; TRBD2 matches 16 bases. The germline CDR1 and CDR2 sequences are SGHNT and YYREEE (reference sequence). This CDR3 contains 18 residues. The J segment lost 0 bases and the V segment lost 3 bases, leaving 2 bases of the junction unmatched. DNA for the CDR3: TGTGCCAGCAGCTCGGGGACTAGCGGGGGGGCGAACACCGGGGAGCTGTTTTTT. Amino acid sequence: CASSSGTSGGANTGELFF.

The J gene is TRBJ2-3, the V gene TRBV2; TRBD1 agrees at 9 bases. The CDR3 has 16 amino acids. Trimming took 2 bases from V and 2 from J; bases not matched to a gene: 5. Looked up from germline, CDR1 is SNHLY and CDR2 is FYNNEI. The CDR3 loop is CASSELTGGVTDTQYF. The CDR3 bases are TGTGCCAGCAGTGAACTGACAGGGGGGGTCACAGATACGCAGTATTTT. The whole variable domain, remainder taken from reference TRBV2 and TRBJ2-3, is EPEVTQTPSHQVTQMGQEVILRCVPISNHLYFYWYRQILGQKVEFLVSFYNNEISEKSEIFDDQFSVERPDGSNFTLKIRSTKLEDSAMYFCASSELTGGVTDTQYFGPGTRLTVL.

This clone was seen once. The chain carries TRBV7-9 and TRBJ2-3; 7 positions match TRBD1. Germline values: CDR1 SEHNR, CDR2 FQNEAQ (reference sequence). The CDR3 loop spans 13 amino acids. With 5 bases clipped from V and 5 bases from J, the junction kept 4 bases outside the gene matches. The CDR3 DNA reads TGTGCCAGCAGCCCCGACAGGGAAGATACGCAGTATTTT. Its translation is CASSPDREDTQYF.

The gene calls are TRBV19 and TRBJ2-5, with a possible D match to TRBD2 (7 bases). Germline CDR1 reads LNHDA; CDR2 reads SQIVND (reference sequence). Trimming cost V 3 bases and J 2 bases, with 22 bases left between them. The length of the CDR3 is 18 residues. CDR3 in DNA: TGTGCCAGTAGTATGGAGGCGGGGGCACTCGGAACACAAGAGACCCAGTACTTC. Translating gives CASSMEAGALGTQETQYF. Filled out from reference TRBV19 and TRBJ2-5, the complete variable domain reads DGGITQSPKYLFRKEGQNVTLSCEQNLNHDAMYWYRQDPGQGLRLIYYSQIVNDFQKGDIAEGYSVSREKKESFPLTVTSAQKNPTAFYLCASSMEAGALGTQETQYFGPGTRLLVL.

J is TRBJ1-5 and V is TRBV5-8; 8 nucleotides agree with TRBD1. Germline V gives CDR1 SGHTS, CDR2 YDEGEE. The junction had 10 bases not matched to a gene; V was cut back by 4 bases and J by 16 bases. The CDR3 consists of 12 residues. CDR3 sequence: CASSHRGGDRHF. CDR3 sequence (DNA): TGTGCCAGCAGCCACAGGGGGGGAGATCGACATTTT.

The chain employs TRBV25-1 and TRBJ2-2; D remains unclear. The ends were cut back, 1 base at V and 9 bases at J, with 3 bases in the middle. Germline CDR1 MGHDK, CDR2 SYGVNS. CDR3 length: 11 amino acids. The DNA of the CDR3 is TGTGCCAGCAGTGAATTCAGGGAGCTGTTTTTT. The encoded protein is CASSEFRELFF.

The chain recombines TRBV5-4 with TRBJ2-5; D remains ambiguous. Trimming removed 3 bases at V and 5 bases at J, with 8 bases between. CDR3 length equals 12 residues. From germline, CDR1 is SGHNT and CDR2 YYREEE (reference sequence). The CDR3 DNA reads TGTGCCAGCAGCTCCCCCCAGGAGACCCAGTACTTC. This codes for CASSSPQETQYF. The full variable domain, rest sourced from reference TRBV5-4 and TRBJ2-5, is ETGVTQSPTHLIKTRGQQVTLRCSSQSGHNTVSWYQQALGQGPQFIFQYYREEENGRGNFPPRFSGLQFPNYSSELNVNALELDDSALYLCASSSPQETQYFGPGTRLLVL.

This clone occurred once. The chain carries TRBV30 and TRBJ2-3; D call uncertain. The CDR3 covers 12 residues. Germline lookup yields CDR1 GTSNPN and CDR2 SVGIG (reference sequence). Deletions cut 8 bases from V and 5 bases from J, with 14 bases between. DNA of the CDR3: TGTGCCGGCCTCCTCGGGTTAGATACGCAGTATTTT. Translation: CAGLLGLDTQYF.

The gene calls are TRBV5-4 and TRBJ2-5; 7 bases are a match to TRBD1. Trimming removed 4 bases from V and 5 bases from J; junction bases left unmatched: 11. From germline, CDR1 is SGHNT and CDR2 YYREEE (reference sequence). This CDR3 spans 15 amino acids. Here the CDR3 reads CASSLRGGLGETQYF. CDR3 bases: TGTGCCAGCAGCCTCAGAGGGGGCCTCGGGGAGACCCAGTACTTC. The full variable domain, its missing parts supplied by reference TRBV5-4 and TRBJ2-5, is ETGVTQSPTHLIKTRGQQVTLRCSSQSGHNTVSWYQQALGQGPQFIFQYYREEENGRGNFPPRFSGLQFPNYSSELNVNALELDDSALYLCASSLRGGLGETQYFGPGTRLLVL.

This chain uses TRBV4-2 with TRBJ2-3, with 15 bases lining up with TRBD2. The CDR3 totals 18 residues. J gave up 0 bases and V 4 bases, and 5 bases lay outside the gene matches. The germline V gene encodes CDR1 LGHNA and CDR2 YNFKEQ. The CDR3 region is CASSRTSGGAGSTDTQYF. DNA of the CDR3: TGTGCCAGCAGCCGGACTAGCGGGGGGGCCGGTAGCACAGATACGCAGTATTTT.

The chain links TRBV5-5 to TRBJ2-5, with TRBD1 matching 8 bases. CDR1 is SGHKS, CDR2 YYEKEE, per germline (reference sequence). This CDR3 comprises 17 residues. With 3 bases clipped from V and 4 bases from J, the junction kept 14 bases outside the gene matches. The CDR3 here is CASSSGQGEVKGETQYF. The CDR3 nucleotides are TGTGCCAGCAGCTCCGGACAGGGAGAAGTTAAGGGAGAGACCCAGTACTTC.

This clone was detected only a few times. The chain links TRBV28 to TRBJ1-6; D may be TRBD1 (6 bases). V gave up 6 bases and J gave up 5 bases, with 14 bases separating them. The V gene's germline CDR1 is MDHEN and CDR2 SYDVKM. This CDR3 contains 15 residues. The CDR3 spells CASRRQDRDNSPLHF. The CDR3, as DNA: TGTGCCAGCAGACGGCAGGACAGAGATAATTCACCCCTCCACTTT.

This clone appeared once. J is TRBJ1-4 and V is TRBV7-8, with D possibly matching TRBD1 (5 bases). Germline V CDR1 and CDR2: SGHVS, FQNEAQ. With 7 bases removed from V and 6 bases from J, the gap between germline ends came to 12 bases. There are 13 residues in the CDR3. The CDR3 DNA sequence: TGTGCCAGCACAGGGTTGGGAGATGAAAAACTGTTTTTT. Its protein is CASTGLGDEKLFF.

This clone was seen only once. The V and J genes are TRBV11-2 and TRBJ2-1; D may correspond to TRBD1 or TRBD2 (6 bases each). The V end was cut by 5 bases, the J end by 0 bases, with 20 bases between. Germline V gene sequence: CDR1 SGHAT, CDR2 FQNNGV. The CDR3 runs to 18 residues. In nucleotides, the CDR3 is TGTGCCAGCAGCCAACCTTTAGAGGGGGGAAGCTCCTACAATGAGCAGTTCTTC. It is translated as CASSQPLEGGSSYNEQFF. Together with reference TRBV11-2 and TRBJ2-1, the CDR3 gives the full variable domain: EAGVAQSPRYKIIEKRQSVAFWCNPISGHATLYWYQQILGQGPKLLIQFQNNGVVDDSQLPKDRFSAERLKGVDSTLKIQPAKLEDSAVYLCASSQPLEGGSSYNEQFFGPGTRLTVL.

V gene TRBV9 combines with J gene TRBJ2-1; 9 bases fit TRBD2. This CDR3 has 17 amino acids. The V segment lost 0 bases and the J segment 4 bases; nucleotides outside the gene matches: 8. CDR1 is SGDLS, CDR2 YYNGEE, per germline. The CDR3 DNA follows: TGTGCCAGCAGCGTAGCTGGCGCGGGGGGGCCTTACAATGAGCAGTTCTTC. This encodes CASSVAGAGGPYNEQFF.

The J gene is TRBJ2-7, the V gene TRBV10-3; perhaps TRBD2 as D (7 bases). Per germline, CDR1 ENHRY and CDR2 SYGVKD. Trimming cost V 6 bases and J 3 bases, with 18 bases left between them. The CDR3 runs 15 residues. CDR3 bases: TGTGCCATCAGAGTTCAAGGGGGAGGGGGCTACGAGCAGTACTTC. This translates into CAIRVQGGGGYEQYF.

This CDR3 is CASSLSGGQTEAFF. For the CDR3, the DNA is TGTGCCAGCAGTTTATCCGGGGGGCAAACTGAAGCTTTCTTT. The chain recombines TRBV28 with TRBJ1-1, with D maybe TRBD1 (6 bases). Per germline, CDR1 MDHEN and CDR2 SYDVKM. The CDR3 is 14 residues long. Trimming removed 1 base at V and 5 bases at J, with 11 bases between.

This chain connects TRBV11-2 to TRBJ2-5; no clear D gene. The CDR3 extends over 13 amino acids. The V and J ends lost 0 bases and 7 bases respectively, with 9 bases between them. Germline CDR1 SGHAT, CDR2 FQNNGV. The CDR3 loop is CASSLDPSGTQYF. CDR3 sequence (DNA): TGTGCCAGCAGCTTAGATCCTTCCGGGACCCAGTACTTC.

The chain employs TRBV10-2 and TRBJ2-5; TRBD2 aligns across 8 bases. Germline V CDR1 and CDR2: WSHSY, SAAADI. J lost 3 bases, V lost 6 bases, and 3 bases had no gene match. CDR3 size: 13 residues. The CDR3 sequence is CASRAAGEETQYF. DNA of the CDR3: TGCGCCAGCAGGGCAGCGGGGGAAGAGACCCAGTACTTC.